The rows below give T cell receptor beta chains drawn from one sample of a study of blood T cell repertoires in COVID-19. Sequenced by immunoSEQ multiplex PCR; TCRdb stores in-frame clones only, minus some. The sample carries approximately 190,000 clones, 84% recorded once. The sample consisted of peripheral blood. All receptors derive from an older woman with active or convalescent COVID-19. CDR3s include the opening cysteine and the closing phenylalanine or tryptophan. The order of the fields is clone size, D gene, V gene, J gene, CDR3 protein, CDR3 DNA. D genes are given only for firm matches. Not every row has a clone size; where given, it reads once, few, many or a size class.

-	TRBD2	TRBV27	TRBJ2-7	CASSLLGAGGGSAYEQYF	TGTGCCAGCAGTTTACTTGGAGCGGGGGGCGGGAGTGCCTACGAGCAGTACTTC
-	TRBD2	TRBV5-1	TRBJ2-3	CASSLSGSSDTQYF	TGCGCCAGCAGCTTAAGCGGGAGCTCAGATACGCAGTATTTT
once	-	TRBV29-1	TRBJ1-3	CSVDRQGDGNTIYF	TGCAGCGTTGATCGGCAGGGTGACGGAAACACCATATATTTT
-	-	TRBV6-5	TRBJ2-1	CASSPDRSSYNEQFF	TGTGCCAGCAGTCCGGACAGAAGCTCCTACAATGAGCAGTTCTTC
-	-	TRBV2	TRBJ2-2	CASSAVRNTGELFF	TGTGCCAGCAGTGCGGTTAGGAACACCGGGGAGCTGTTTTTT
once	-	TRBV3-1/TRBV3-2	TRBJ1-1	CASSQNRNLNTEAFF	TGTGCCAGCAGCCAAAACAGAAACCTGAACACTGAAGCTTTCTTT
few	-	TRBV2	TRBJ2-2	CASIRTANTGELFF	TGTGCCAGCATTAGGACAGCGAACACCGGGGAGCTGTTTTTT
-	TRBD1	TRBV9	TRBJ2-2	CASSAGQVNTGELFF	TGTGCCAGCAGCGCGGGACAGGTGAACACCGGGGAGCTGTTTTTT
-	TRBD2	TRBV4-2	TRBJ2-1	CASSQGPSGSGGDNEQFF	TGTGCCAGCAGCCAAGGTCCCTCAGGGTCGGGAGGCGACAATGAGCAGTTCTTC
-	-	TRBV14	TRBJ1-5	CASSLAGAGPQHF	TGTGCCAGCAGCCTTGCGGGCGCGGGGCCCCAGCATTTT
-	-	TRBV27	TRBJ1-5	CASSLGGTGNQPQHF	TGTGCCAGCAGTTTAGGGGGGACCGGCAATCAGCCCCAGCATTTT
-	TRBD2	TRBV5-4	TRBJ2-1	CASSLVGGGTYEQFF	TGTGCCAGTAGCTTGGTGGGGGGAGGGACGTATGAGCAGTTCTTC
-	-	TRBV4-2	TRBJ2-2	CASSLSQRNTGELFF	TGTGCCAGCAGCCTGTCCCAGCGGAACACCGGGGAGCTGTTTTTT
-	TRBD2	TRBV9	TRBJ2-3	CASSVGGLAGRRDTQYF	TGTGCCAGCAGCGTAGGGGGGCTAGCGGGCCGCCGGGATACGCAGTATTTT
-	TRBD2	TRBV2	TRBJ2-3	CASNPLAGGTRTDTQYF	TGTGCCAGCAATCCTCTAGCGGGAGGGACCCGCACAGATACGCAGTATTTT